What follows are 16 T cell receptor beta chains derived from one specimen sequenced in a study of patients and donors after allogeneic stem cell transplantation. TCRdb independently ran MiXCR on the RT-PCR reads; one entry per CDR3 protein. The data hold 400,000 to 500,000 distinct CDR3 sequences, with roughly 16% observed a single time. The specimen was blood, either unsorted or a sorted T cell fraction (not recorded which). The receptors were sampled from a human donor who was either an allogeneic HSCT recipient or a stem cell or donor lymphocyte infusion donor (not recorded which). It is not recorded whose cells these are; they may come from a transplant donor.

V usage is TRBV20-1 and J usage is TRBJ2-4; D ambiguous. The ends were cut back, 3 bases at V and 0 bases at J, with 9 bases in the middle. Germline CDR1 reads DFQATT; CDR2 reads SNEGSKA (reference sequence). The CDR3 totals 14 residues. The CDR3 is CSASYVGAKNIQYF. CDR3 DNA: TGCAGTGCTAGCTATGTGGGAGCCAAAAACATTCAGTACTTC.

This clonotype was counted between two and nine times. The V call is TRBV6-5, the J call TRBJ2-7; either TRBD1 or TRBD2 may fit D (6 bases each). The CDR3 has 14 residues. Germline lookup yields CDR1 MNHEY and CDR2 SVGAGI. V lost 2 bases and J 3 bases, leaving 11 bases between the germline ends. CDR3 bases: TGTGCCAGCAGTTACCGTCGGGGGCTCTACGAGCAGTACTTC. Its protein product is CASSYRRGLYEQYF.

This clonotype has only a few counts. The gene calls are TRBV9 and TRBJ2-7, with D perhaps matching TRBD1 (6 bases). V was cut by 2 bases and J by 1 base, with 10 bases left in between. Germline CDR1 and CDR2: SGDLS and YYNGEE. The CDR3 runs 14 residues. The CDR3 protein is CASSVYRDSYEQYF. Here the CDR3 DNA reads TGTGCCAGCAGCGTCTACAGGGATTCCTACGAGCAGTACTTC.

The CDR3 DNA sequence: TGCGCCAGCAGCCCGCGAGTTGCGGGGTCCCACTACGAGCAGTACTTC. This translates into CASSPRVAGSHYEQYF. This chain uses TRBV4-1 with TRBJ2-7, with D perhaps TRBD2 (6 bases). CDR1 is MGHRA, CDR2 YSYEKL, per germline. The CDR3 is 16 residues long. V was clipped by 4 bases and J by 3 bases, with 19 bases between them.

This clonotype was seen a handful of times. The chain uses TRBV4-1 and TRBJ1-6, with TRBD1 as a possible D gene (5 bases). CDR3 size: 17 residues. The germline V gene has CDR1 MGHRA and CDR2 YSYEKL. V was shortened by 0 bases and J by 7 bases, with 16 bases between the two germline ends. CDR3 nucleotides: TGCGCCAGCAGCCAAGAATTGGGGTCAGGGAGAAATTCACCCCTCCACTTT. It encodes CASSQELGSGRNSPLHF.

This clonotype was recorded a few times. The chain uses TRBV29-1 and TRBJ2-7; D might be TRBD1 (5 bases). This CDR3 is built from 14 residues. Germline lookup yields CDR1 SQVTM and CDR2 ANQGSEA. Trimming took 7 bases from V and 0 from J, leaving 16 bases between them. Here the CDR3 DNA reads TGCAGCGCCATTGGACAAGCATCCTCCTACGAGCAGTACTTC. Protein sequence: CSAIGQASSYEQYF.

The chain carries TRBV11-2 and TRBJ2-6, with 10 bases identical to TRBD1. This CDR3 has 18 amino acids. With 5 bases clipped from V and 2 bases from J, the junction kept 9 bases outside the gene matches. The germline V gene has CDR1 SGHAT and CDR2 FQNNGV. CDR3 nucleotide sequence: TGTGCCAGCAGCCCCCGGGACAGGGGTAGGACTGGGGCCAACGTCCTGACTTTC. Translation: CASSPRDRGRTGANVLTF.

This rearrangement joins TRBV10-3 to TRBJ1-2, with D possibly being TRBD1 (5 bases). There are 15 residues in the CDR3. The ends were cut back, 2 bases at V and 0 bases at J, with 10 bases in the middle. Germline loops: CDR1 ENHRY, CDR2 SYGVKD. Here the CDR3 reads CAISEPGRTNYGYTF. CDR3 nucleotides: TGTGCCATCAGTGAGCCGGGACGGACTAACTATGGCTACACCTTC.

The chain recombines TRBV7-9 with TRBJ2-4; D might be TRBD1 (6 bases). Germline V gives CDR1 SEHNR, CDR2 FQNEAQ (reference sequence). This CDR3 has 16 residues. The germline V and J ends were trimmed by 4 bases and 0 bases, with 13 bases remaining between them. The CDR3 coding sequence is TGTGCCAGCAGCTCACAGGGCCCACTAGCCAAAAACATTCAGTACTTC. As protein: CASSSQGPLAKNIQYF.

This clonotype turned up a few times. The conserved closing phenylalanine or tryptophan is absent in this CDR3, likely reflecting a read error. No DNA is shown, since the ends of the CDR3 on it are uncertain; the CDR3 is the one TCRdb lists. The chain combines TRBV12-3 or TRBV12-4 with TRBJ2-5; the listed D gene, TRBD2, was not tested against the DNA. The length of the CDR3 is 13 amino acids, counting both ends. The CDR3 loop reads CASSLGLAGSPEL.

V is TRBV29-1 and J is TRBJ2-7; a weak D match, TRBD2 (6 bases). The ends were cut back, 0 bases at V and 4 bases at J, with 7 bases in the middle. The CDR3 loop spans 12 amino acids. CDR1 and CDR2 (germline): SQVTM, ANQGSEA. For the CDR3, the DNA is TGCAGCGTTGAAGAGAGCGGGTACGAGCAGTACTTC. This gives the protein CSVEESGYEQYF.

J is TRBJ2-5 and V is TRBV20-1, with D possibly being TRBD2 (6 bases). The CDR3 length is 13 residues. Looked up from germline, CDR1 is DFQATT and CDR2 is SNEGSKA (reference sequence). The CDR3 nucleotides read TGCAGCAAATTAAATCGGGGGACAGAGACCCAGTACTTC. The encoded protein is CSKLNRGTETQYF.

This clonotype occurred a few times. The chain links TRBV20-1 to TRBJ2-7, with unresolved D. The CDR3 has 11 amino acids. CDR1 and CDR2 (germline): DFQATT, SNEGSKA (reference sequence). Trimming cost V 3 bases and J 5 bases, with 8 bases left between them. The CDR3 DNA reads TGCAGTGCTAGTTCTGGTCACGAGCAGTACTTC. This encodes CSASSGHEQYF.

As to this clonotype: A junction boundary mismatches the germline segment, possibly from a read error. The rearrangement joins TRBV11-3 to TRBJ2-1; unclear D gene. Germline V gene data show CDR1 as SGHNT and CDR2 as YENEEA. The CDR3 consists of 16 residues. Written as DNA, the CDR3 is TGTGCCAGCAGCTTAGAAAAAGTCCGGTCCTTCAATGAGCAGTTCTTC. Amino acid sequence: CASSLEKVRSFNEQFF.

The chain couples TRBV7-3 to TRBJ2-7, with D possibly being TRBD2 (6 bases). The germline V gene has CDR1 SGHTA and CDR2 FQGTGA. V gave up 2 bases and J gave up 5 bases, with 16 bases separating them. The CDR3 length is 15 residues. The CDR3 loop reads CASSLSGRTIDEQYF. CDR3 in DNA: TGTGCCAGCAGCTTATCGGGACGGACTATTGACGAGCAGTACTTC.

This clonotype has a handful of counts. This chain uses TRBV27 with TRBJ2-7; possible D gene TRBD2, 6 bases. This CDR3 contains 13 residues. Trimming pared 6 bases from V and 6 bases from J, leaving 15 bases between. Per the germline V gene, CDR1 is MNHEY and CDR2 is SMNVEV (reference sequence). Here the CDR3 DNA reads TGTGCCAGCAGGACCGCGGGGTTAGGCGAGCAGTACTTC. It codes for CASRTAGLGEQYF.